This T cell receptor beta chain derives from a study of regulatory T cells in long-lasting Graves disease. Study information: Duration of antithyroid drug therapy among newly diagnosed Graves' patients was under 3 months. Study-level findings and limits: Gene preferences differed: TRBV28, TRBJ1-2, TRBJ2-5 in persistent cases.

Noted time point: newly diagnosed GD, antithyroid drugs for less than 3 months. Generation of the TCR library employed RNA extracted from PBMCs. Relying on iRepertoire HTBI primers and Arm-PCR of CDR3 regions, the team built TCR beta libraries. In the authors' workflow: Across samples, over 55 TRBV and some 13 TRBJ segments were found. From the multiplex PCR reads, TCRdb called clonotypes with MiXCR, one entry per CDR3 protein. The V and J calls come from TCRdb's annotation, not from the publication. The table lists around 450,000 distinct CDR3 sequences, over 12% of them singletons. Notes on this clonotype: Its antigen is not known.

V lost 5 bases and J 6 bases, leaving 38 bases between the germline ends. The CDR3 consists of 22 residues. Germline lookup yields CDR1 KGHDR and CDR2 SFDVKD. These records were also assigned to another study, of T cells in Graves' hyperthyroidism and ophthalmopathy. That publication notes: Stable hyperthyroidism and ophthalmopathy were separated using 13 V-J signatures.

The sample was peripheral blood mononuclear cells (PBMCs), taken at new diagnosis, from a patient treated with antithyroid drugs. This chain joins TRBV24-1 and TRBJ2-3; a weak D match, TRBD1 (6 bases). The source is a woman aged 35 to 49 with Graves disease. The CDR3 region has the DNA TGTGCCACCAGTGTCCCCACTGGAGTGGACAGTGGTCGTGGACGAAAGTGGGATACGCAGTATTTT. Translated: CATSVPTGVDSGRGRKWDTQYF.